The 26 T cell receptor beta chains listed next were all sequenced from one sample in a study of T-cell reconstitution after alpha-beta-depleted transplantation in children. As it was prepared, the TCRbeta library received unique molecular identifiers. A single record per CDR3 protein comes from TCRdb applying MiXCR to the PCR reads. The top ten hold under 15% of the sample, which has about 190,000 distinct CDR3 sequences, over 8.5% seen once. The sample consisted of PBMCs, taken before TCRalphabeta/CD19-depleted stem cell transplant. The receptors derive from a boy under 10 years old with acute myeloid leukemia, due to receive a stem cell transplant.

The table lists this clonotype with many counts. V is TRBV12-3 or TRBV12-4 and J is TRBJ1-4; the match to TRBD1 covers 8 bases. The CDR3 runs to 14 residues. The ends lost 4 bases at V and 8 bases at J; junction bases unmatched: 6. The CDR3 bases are TGTGCCAGCAGTTCCAGGGGGCCAGAGGAAAAACTGTTTTTT. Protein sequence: CASSSRGPEEKLFF.

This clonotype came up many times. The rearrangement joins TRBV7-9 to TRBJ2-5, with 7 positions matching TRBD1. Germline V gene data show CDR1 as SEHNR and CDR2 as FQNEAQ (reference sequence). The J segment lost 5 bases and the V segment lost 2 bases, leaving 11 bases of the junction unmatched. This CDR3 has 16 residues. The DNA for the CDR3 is TGTGCCAGCAGCTTATTCGGCAGGGGGACGGGGGAGACCCAGTACTTC. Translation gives CASSLFGRGTGETQYF.

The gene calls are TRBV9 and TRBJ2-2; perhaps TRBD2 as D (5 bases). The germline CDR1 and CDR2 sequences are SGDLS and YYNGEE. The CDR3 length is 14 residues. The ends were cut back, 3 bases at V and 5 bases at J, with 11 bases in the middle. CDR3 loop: CASSDPQRTGELFF. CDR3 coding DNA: TGTGCCAGCAGCGACCCCCAGCGGACCGGGGAGCTGTTTTTT.

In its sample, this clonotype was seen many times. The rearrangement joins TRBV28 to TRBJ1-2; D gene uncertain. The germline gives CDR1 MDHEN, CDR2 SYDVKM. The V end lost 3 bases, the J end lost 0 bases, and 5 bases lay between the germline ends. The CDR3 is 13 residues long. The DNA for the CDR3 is TGTGCCAGCAGTTTCGGGGCTAACTATGGCTACACCTTC. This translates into CASSFGANYGYTF.

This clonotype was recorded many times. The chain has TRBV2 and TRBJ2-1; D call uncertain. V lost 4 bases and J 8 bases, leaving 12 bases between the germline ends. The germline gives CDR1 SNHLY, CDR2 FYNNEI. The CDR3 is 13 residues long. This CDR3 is CASSVGLVYEQFF. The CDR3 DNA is TGTGCCAGCAGTGTTGGTCTAGTCTATGAGCAGTTCTTC. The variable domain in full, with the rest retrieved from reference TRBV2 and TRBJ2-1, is EPEVTQTPSHQVTQMGQEVILRCVPISNHLYFYWYRQILGQKVEFLVSFYNNEISEKSEIFDDQFSVERPDGSNFTLKIRSTKLEDSAMYFCASSVGLVYEQFFGPGTRLTVL.

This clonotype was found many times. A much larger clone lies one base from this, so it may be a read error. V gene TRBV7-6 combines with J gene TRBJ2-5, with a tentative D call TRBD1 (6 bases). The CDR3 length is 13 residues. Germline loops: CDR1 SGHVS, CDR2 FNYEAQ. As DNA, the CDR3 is TGTTCCAGCAGTTTACAGGGCGGAGAGACCCAGTACTTC. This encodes CSSSLQGGETQYF.

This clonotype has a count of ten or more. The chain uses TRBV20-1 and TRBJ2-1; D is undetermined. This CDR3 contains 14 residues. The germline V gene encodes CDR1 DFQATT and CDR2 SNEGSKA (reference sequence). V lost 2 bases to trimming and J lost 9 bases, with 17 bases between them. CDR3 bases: TGCAGTGCTAGATCGGCTAGTCCCCGGCTTGAGCAGTTCTTC. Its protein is CSARSASPRLEQFF.

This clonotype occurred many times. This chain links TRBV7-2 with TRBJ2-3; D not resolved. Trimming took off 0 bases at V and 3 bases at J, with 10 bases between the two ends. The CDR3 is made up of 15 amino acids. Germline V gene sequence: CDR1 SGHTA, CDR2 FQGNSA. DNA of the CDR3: TGTGCCAGCAGCTTAGCGTTTCAGAGAACAGATACGCAGTATTTT. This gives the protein CASSLAFQRTDTQYF.

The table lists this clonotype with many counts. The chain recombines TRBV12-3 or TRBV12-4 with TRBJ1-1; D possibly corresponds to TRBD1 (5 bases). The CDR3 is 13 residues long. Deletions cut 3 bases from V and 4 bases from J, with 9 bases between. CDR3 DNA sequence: TGTGCCAGCAGTTTGGGGGTGATCACTGAAGCTTTCTTT. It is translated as CASSLGVITEAFF.

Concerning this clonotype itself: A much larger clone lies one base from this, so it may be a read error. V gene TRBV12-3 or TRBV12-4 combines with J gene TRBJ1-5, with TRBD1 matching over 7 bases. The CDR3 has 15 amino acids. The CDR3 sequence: CASSSDRAGGQPHHF. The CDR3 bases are TGTGCCAGCAGCTCCGACAGGGCGGGCGGTCAGCCCCATCATTTT.

As DNA, the CDR3 is TGTGCCTGGAGTGTATTGGGAGGTCAGCCCCAGCATTTT. Protein sequence: CAWSVLGGQPQHF. The V and J genes are TRBV30 and TRBJ1-5; D uncertain. Per the germline V gene, CDR1 is GTSNPN and CDR2 is SVGIG (reference sequence). The CDR3 has 13 amino acids. Trimming took off 0 bases at V and 6 bases at J, with 9 bases between the two ends.

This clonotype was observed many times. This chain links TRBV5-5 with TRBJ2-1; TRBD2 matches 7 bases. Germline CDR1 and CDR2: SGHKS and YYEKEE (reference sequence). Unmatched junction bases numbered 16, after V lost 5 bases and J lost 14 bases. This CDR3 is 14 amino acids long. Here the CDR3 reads CASSGLAVHNIEFF. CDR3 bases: TGTGCCAGCAGTGGGCTAGCGGTCCACAACATTGAGTTCTTC.

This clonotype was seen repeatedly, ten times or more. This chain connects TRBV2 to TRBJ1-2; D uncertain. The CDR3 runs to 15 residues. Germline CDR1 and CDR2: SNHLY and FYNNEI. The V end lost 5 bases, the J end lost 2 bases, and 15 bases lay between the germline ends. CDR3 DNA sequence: TGTGCCAGCAGTTCCCGGGGAGGGTCCAACTATGGCTACACCTTC. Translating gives CASSSRGGSNYGYTF.

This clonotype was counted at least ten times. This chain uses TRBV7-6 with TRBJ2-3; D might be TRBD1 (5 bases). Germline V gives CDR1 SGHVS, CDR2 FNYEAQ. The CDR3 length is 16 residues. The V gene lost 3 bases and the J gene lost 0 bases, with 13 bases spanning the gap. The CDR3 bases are TGTGCCAGCAGCTTGTCAGGGTTCACTAGCACAGATACGCAGTATTTT. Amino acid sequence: CASSLSGFTSTDTQYF.

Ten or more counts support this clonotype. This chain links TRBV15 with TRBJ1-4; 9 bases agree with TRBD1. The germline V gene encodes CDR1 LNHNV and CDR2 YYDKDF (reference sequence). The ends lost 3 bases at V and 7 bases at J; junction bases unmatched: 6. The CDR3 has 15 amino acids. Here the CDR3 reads CATSSHRGRGEKLFF. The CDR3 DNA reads TGTGCCACCAGCAGTCACAGGGGGCGAGGTGAAAAACTGTTTTTT.

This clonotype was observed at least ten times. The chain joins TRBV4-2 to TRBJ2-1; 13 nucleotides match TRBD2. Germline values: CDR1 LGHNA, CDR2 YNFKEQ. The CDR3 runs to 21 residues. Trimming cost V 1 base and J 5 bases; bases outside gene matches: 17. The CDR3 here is CASSQALLAGGQFTRDNEQFF. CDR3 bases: TGTGCCAGCAGCCAAGCCCTACTAGCGGGGGGGCAGTTCACCCGGGACAATGAGCAGTTCTTC.

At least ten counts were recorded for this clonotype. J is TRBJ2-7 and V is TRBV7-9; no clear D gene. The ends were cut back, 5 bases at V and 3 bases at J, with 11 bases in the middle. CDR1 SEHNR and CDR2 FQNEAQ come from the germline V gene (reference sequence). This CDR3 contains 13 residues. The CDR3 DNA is TGTGCCAGCAGCGCGTCCCGAAACTACGAGCAGTACGTC. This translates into CASSASRNYEQYV.

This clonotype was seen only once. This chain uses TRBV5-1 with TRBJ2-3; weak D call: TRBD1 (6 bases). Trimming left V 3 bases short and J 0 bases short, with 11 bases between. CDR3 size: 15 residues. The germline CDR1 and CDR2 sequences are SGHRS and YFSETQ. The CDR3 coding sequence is TGCGCCAGCAGCTGGACAGCGTCTAGCACAGATACGCAGTATTTT. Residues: CASSWTASSTDTQYF.

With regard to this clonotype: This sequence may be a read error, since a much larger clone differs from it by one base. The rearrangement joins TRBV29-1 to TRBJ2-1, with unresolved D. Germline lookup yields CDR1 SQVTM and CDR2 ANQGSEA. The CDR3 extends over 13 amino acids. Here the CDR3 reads CSVLGQWLNEHFF. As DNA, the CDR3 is TGCAGCGTCCTGGGCCAGTGGTTGAATGAGCATTTCTTC.

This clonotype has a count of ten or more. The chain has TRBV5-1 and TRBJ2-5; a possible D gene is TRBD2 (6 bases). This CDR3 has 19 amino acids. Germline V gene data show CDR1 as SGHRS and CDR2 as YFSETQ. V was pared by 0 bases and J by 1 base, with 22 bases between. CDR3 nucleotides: TGCGCCAGCAGCTTGGGGGTTCGGGGGAAGGTTACCATCCAAGAGACCCAGTACTTC. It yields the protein CASSLGVRGKVTIQETQYF.

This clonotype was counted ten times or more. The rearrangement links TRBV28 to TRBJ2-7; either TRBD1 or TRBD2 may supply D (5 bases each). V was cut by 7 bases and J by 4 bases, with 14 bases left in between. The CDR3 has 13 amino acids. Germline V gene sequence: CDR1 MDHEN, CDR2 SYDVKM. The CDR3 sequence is CASNLGVRYEQYF. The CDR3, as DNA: TGTGCCAGCAACCTGGGGGTAAGGTACGAGCAGTACTTC.

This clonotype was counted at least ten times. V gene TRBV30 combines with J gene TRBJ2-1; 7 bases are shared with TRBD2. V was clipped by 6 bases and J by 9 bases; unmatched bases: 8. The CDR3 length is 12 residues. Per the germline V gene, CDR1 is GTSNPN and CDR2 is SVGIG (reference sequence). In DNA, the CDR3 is TGTGCCTGTTACGCGGGGAGGGGTGAGCAGTTCTTC. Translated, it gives CACYAGRGEQFF.

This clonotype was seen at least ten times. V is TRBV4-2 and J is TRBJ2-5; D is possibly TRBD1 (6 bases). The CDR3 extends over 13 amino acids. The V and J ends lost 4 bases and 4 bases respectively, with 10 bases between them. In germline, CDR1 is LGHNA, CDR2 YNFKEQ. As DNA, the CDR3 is TGTGCCAGCAGCCCCCGAGGGGGAGAGACCCAGTACTTC. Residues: CASSPRGGETQYF.

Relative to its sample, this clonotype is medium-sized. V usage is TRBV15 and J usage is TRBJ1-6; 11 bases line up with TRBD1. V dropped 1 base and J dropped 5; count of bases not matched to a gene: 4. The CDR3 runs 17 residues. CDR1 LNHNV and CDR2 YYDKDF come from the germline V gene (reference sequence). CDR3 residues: CATSRGGQGANNSPLHF. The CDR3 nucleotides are TGTGCCACCAGCAGAGGCGGACAGGGGGCCAATAATTCACCCCTCCACTTT.

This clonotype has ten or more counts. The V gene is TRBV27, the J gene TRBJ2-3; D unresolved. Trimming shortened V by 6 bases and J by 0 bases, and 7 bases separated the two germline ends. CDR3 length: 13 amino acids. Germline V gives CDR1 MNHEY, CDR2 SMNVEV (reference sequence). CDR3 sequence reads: CASSTTSTDTQYF. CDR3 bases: TGTGCCAGCAGCACTACTAGCACAGATACGCAGTATTTT.

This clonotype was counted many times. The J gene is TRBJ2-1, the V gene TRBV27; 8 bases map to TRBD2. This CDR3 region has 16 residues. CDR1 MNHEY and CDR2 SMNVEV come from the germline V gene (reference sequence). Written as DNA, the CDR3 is TGTGCGCCCGGGTCTAGCGGGCAAAGCTCCTACAATGAGCAGTTCTTC. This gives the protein CAPGSSGQSSYNEQFF.